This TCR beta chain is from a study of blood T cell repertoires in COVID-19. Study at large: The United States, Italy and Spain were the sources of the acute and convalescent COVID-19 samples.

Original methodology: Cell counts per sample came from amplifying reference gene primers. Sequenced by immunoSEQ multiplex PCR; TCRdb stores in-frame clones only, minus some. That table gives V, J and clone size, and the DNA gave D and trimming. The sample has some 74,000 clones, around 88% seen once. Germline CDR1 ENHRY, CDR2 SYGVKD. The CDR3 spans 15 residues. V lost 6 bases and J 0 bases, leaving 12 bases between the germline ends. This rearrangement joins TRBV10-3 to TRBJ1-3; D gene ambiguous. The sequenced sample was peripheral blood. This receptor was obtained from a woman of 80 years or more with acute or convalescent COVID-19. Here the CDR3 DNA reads TGTGCCATCAGCCCTGACACTCTCTCTGGAAACACCATATATTTT. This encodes CAISPDTLSGNTIYF.